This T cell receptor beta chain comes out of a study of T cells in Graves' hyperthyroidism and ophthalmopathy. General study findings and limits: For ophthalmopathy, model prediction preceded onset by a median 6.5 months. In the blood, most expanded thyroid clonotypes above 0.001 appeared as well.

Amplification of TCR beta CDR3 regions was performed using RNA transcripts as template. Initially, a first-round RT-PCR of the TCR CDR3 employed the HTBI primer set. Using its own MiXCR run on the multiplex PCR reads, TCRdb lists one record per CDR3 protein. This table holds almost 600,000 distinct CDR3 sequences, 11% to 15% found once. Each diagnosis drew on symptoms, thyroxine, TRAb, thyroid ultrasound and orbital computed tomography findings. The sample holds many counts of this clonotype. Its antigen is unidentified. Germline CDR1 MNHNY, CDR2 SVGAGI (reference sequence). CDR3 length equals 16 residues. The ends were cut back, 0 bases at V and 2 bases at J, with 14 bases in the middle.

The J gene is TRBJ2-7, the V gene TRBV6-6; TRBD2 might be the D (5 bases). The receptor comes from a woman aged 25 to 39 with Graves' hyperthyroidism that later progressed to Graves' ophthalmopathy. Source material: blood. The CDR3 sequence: CASSYSIGNPPYEQYF. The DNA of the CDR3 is TGTGCCAGCAGTTACTCGATCGGGAACCCCCCCTACGAGCAGTACTTC.